This T cell receptor (beta chain) was captured in a study of T cell responses to AZD1222 COVID-19 vaccine. TCRdb's copy holds only in-frame clones and misses some; the assay was immunoSEQ multiplex PCR. The sample contains approximately 100,000 clones, approximately 93% of which appear only once. Trimming pared 7 bases from V and 0 bases from J, leaving 15 bases between. The CDR3 contains 15 residues. The germline V gene has CDR1 GTSNPN and CDR2 SVGIG (reference sequence). This sequence joins TRBV30 and TRBJ1-4; D is unclear. Sample: peripheral blood, taken on day 0 of AZD1222 vaccination. The TCR was taken from an adult in good health. The CDR3 coding sequence is TGTGCCTCGGATCCCGGGATAGCAACTAATGAAAAACTGTTTTTT. Encoded protein: CASDPGIATNEKLFF. Variable domain in full (rest from reference TRBV30 and TRBJ1-4): SQTIHQWPATLVQPVGSPLSLECTVEGTSNPNLYWYRQAAGRGLQLLFYSVGIGQISSEVPQNLSASRPQDRQFILSSKKLLLSDSGFYLCASDPGIATNEKLFFGSGTQLSVL.